The 8 T cell receptor beta chains below all came from one sample that was sequenced in a study of T cell clonotyping in hematopoietic cell transplantation. Measured with immunoSEQ multiplex PCR; TCRdb has only the in-frame clones, and not every one. This table has 26,000 or so clones, roughly 95% appearing once. Sequencing was carried out using peripheral blood mononuclear cells. Every receptor here comes from a man in his forties or fifties in good health. Some clones in this sample may be carry-over from other donors' samples.

The chain carries TRBV7-2 and TRBJ1-6; maybe TRBD1 (5 bases). The germline CDR1 and CDR2 sequences are SGHTA and FQGNSA. This CDR3 has 12 residues. V was clipped by 2 bases and J by 13 bases, with 9 bases between them. CDR3 region: CASSLTGLPLHF. The CDR3 DNA reads as TGTGCCAGCAGCTTAACAGGTCTTCCCCTCCACTTT. The variable domain in full, with the rest retrieved from reference TRBV7-2 and TRBJ1-6, is GAGVSQSPSNKVTEKGKDVELRCDPISGHTALYWYRQSLGQGLEFLIYFQGNSAPDKSGLPSDRFSAERTGGSVSTLTIQRTQQEDSAVYLCASSLTGLPLHFGNGTRLTVT.

This clone appeared a few times. The chain's CDR3 is CSVVWLLWGGLQETQYF. The DNA for the CDR3 is TGCAGCGTTGTTTGGTTATTGTGGGGGGGCCTCCAAGAGACCCAGTACTTC. The chain joins TRBV29-1 to TRBJ2-5, with a tentative D call TRBD2 (7 bases). Trimming took off 4 bases at V and 1 base at J, with 22 bases between the two ends. Germline CDR1 reads SQVTM; CDR2 reads ANQGSEA. This CDR3 spans 17 amino acids.

This chain joins TRBV2 and TRBJ2-5; 10 nucleotides agree with TRBD2. The CDR3 runs to 15 residues. After removal of 4 bases from V and 5 bases from J, the junction contained 7 bases not matched to a gene. In germline, CDR1 is SNHLY, CDR2 FYNNEI. DNA of the CDR3: TGTGCCAGCAGTGGAGCTAGCGGGGGAGTCGAGACCCAGTACTTC. This codes for CASSGASGGVETQYF.

The chain carries TRBV5-1 and TRBJ1-1; D remains ambiguous. The germline V gene encodes CDR1 SGHRS and CDR2 YFSETQ. Trimming cost V 3 bases and J 5 bases, with 26 bases left between them. This CDR3 is built from 18 residues. The CDR3 region is CASSSGRGTPRVATEAFF. The CDR3 DNA sequence: TGCGCCAGCAGCTCCGGCCGGGGAACTCCTCGGGTGGCTACTGAAGCTTTCTTT. The entire variable domain, with the rest obtained from reference TRBV5-1 and TRBJ1-1, is as follows: KAGVTQTPRYLIKTRGQQVTLSCSPISGHRSVSWYQQTPGQGLQFLFEYFSETQRNKGNFPGRFSGRQFSNSRSEMNVSTLELGDSALYLCASSSGRGTPRVATEAFFGQGTRLTVV.

This clone showed up just once. This rearrangement joins TRBV29-1 to TRBJ2-2; D perhaps matches TRBD2 (6 bases). Trimming removed 8 bases at V and 2 bases at J, with 18 bases between. The CDR3 spans 15 residues. Germline CDR1 is SQVTM and CDR2 is ANQGSEA. The CDR3 nucleotides read TGCAGCTCTTTGGGGTTGGGGGGAAACACCGGGGAGCTGTTTTTT. Its protein product is CSSLGLGGNTGELFF.

The CDR3 spells CASSLIGIGEQFF. The CDR3 DNA reads as TGTGCCAGCAGCTTAATAGGAATCGGTGAGCAGTTCTTC. The V gene is TRBV7-8, the J gene TRBJ2-1; D remains unclear. The CDR3 has 13 residues. Between the trimmed V and J ends, which lost 2 bases and 9 bases, there was a span of 11 bases. Germline CDR1 and CDR2: SGHVS and FQNEAQ.

This chain links TRBV19 with TRBJ2-3; 12 bases are shared with TRBD2. Germline assignment: CDR1 LNHDA and CDR2 SQIVND (reference sequence). This CDR3 is 18 amino acids long. The V gene end was trimmed by 3 bases and the J gene end by 7 bases; junction bases not matched to a gene: 14. This chain's CDR3 is CASSIGRKTSGGGNTQYF. Here the CDR3 DNA reads TGTGCCAGTAGTATTGGGAGAAAGACTAGCGGGGGAGGAAATACGCAGTATTTT.

In DNA form, the CDR3 reads TGCGCCAGCAGCCAAGGGGTTAGCGGGGGCTACAATGAGCAGTTCTTC. Translating gives CASSQGVSGGYNEQFF. The chain employs TRBV4-3 and TRBJ2-1, with 9 bases lining up with TRBD2. In germline, CDR1 is LGHNA, CDR2 YSLEER. The ends lost 1 base at V and 3 bases at J; junction bases unmatched: 4. This CDR3 comprises 16 residues.